The sequence of this T cell receptor beta chain was determined in a study of blood T cell repertoires in COVID-19. At the level of the study: The United States, Italy and Spain supplied acute and convalescent COVID-19 samples. Sample material is recorded as cDNA or gDNA derived from T cells, B-cell-depleted T cells, or PBMCs.

In the authors' methods: Counts of nucleated cells, estimated from reference gene primer amplification, were obtained. TCRdb keeps only in-frame clones here, not all; method: immunoSEQ multiplex PCR. V and J calls and clone size are those listed in that table; D and trimming were worked out from the DNA. Of around 500,000 clones listed, 70% to 90% are singletons. The CDR3 is 16 residues long. Trimming removed 1 base from V and 4 bases from J, with 17 bases in between. Germline V CDR1 and CDR2: SGHTS, YDEGEE. The chain links TRBV5-8 to TRBJ1-1; a weak D match, TRBD1 (6 bases). The receptor's source is a human donor in a cohort sampled during active COVID-19. Sequencing was performed on peripheral blood. DNA for the CDR3: TGTGCCAGCAGCTTGTTCAGGGGCGGGGGGGGCACTGAAGCTTTCTTT. This codes for CASSLFRGGGGTEAFF.